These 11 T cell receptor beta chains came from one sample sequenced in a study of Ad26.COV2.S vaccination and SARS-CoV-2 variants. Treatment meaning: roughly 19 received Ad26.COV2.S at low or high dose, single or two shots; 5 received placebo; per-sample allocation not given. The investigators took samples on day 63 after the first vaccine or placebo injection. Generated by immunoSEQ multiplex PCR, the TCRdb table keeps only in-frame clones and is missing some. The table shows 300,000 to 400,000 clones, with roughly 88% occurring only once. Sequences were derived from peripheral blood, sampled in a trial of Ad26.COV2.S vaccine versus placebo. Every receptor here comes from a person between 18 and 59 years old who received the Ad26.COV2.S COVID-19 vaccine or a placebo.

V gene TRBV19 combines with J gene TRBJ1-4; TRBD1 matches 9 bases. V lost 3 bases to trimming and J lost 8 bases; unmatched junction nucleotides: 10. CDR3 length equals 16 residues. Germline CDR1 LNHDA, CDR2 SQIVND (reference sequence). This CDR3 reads CASSIKDRGRGEKLFF. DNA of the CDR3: TGTGCCAGTAGTATTAAGGACAGGGGCCGCGGAGAAAAACTGTTTTTT.

The CDR3 DNA reads as TGTGCCAGCAGCTTAATGTCTAGCGGCGGGGAGCTGTTTTTT. Its translation is CASSLMSSGGELFF. This sequence joins TRBV7-2 and TRBJ2-2; 7 bases are shared with TRBD2. V gave up 2 bases and J gave up 7 bases; unmatched junction bases: 4. The V gene's germline CDR1 is SGHTA and CDR2 FQGNSA. The CDR3 is 14 residues long.

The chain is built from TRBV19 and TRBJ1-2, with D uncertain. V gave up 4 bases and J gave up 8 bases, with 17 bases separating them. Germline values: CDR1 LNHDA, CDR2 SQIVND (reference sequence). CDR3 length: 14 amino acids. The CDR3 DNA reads TGTGCCAGTAGTAGCCGTCCAGGATCGCGCGGCTACACCTTC. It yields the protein CASSSRPGSRGYTF.

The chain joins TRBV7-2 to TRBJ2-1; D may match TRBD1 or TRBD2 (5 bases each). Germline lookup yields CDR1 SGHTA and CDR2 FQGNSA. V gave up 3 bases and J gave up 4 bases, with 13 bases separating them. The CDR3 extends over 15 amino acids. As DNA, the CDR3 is TGTGCCAGCAGCTTGACAGCCCCGGGATACAATGAGCAGTTCTTC. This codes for CASSLTAPGYNEQFF.

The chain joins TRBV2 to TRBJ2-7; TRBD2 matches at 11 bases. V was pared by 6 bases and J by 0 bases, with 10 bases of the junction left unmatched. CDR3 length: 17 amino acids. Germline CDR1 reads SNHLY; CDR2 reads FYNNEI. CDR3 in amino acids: CASRETSGALFSYEQYV. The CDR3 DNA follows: TGTGCCAGCAGGGAGACTAGCGGGGCCTTATTCTCCTACGAGCAGTACGTC.

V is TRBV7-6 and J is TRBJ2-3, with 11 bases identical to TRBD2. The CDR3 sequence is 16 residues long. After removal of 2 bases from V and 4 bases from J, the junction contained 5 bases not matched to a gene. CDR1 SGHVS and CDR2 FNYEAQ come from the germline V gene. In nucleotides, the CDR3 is TGTGCCAGCAGCTTACTAGCGGGGGGCAGCGCAGATACGCAGTATTTT. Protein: CASSLLAGGSADTQYF.

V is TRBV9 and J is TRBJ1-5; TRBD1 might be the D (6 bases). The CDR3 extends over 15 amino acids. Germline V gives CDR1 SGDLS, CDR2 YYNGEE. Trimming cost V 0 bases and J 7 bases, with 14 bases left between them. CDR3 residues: CASSVDLGAGQPQHF. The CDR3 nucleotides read TGTGCCAGCAGCGTAGACTTGGGGGCAGGACAGCCCCAGCATTTT.

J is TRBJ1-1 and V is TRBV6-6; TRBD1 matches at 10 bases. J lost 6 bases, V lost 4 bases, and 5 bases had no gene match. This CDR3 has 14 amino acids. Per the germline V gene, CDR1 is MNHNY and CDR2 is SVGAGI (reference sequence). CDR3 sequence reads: CASSFGTGAPEAFF. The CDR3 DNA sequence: TGTGCCAGCAGTTTTGGGACAGGGGCGCCTGAAGCTTTCTTT.

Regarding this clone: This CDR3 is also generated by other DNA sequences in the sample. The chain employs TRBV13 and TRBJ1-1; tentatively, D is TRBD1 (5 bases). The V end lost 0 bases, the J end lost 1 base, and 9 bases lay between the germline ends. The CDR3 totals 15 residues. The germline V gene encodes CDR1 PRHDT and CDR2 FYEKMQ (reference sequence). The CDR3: CASSLGAGRNTEAFF. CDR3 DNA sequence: TGTGCCAGCAGCTTAGGGGCAGGGAGGAACACTGAAGCTTTCTTT.

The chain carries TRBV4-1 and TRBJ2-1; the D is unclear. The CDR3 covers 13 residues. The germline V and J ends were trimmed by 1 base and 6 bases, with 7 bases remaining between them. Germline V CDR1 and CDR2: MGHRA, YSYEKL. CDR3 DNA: TGCGCCAGCAGCCAAGGGCTCACCAATGAGCAGTTCTTC. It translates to CASSQGLTNEQFF.

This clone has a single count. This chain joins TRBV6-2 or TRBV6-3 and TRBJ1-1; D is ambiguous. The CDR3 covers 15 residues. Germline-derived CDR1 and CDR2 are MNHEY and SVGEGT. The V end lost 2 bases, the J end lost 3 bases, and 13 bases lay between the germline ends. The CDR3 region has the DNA TGTGCCAGCAGTTACGTCGGGGTACGGTACACTGAAGCTTTCTTT. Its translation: CASSYVGVRYTEAFF.